The rows below give T cell receptor beta chains drawn from one sample of a study of early T cells in non-severe SARS-CoV-2 infection. TCRdb itself ran the 5' RACE reads through MiXCR, one entry per CDR3 protein. Here the sample spans 54,000 or so distinct CDR3 sequences, over 9.5% being singletons. Sequencing was carried out using whole blood. The receptors were sampled from an adult who was a healthcare worker with PCR-confirmed SARS-CoV-2 infection or an uninfected control (not recorded which). Each CDR3 is given with its conserved first and last residue. Each record gives: CDR3 DNA, CDR3 protein, clone size, V gene, J gene, D gene. A D gene is named only where the DNA matches it firmly. Some rows mark clone size as missing; the rest say once, few, many or name a class of expanded clone.

TGTGCCAGCAGCCCATCTGGGGGCACGGGAAACACCATATATTTT	CASSPSGGTGNTIYF	few	TRBV11-3	TRBJ1-3	NA
TGCAGCGTTGAAGGGGTGTTTAGCACAGATACGCAGTATTTT	CSVEGVFSTDTQYF	NA	TRBV29-1	TRBJ2-3	NA
TGTGCCAGCAGCCTCCAGGGGGCCAGCTATGGCTACACCTTC	CASSLQGASYGYTF	NA	TRBV7-9	TRBJ1-2	TRBD1
TGTGCCAGCAGTACCTTCGCAGTGGGGGAAGAGACCCAGTACTTC	CASSTFAVGEETQYF	many	TRBV28	TRBJ2-5	NA
TGCGCCAGCAGCCAAGTCTCAGGGACTTATGGCTACACCTTC	CASSQVSGTYGYTF	NA	TRBV4-3	TRBJ1-2	NA
TGTGCCAGCAGACCCGTTTTGGGCGGCCCCTATGGCTACACCTTC	CASRPVLGGPYGYTF	NA	TRBV6-6	TRBJ1-2	NA
TGTGCCAGCAGCTCAACTAGCGGGAGGGGTGAGCAGTACTTC	CASSSTSGRGEQYF	many	TRBV11-2	TRBJ2-7	TRBD2
TGTGCCAGTAGTAGTGGGGTGAGTCAGCCCCAGCATTTT	CASSSGVSQPQHF	NA	TRBV19	TRBJ1-5	NA
TGTGCCAGCAGCCGACAGGTTCAAGAGACCCAGTACTTC	CASSRQVQETQYF	NA	TRBV28	TRBJ2-5	NA
TGTGCCAGCAGCTTTTCGGGGGAACCCTACGAGCAGTACTTC	CASSFSGEPYEQYF	NA	TRBV28	TRBJ2-7	NA
TGTGCCAGCAGAAAGGGACAGGTGACCATTCAGTACTTC	CASRKGQVTIQYF	few	TRBV6-2/TRBV6-3	TRBJ2-4	TRBD1
TGTGCCAGCAGCCGCTCGGGGACAGGGGGCGCCGAGCAGTACTTC	CASSRSGTGGAEQYF	many	TRBV12-3/TRBV12-4	TRBJ2-7	TRBD1
TGTGCCAGTAGTCCACACCTAGCGGCCCAATCTACGGGGAATGAGCAGTTCTTC	CASSPHLAAQSTGNEQFF	NA	TRBV19	TRBJ2-1	TRBD2
TGTGCCAGCTCACCTACCGGGACCCAAGGAGGCTATGGCTACACCTTC	CASSPTGTQGGYGYTF	NA	TRBV18	TRBJ1-2	NA
TGTGCCTGGAGTGTACGGGGGTTCACTGAAGCTTTCTTT	CAWSVRGFTEAFF	NA	TRBV30	TRBJ1-1	NA
TGCAGTGCAAAGAAGTCTGGGAACACTGAAGCTTTCTTT	CSAKKSGNTEAFF	few	TRBV20-1	TRBJ1-1	NA
TGTGCCAGCAGCCCCCTCTTGAACACTGAAGCTTTCTTT	CASSPLLNTEAFF	many	TRBV6-5	TRBJ1-1	NA
TGCAGCGCAAAGGCCCAGGGAGCGGCGGCGGACGAGCAGTACTTC	CSAKAQGAAADEQYF	NA	TRBV29-1	TRBJ2-7	NA
TGTGCCAGTAGCCTGGCGGGCGGGAGGTTCAATGAGCAGTTCTTC	CASSLAGGRFNEQFF	NA	TRBV19	TRBJ2-1	TRBD2
TGTGCCAGCAGCCCAAAGGTAAACAATGAGCAGTTCTTC	CASSPKVNNEQFF	few	TRBV3-1	TRBJ2-1	NA
TGTGCCAGTAGTGTAGACTGGAGGAACTATGGCTACACCTTC	CASSVDWRNYGYTF	many	TRBV19	TRBJ1-2	NA
TGTGCCAGCAGCTTAGTCCCCGGGGGTTCAGATACGCAGTATTTT	CASSLVPGGSDTQYF	NA	TRBV7-6	TRBJ2-3	NA
TGCGCCAGCAGCTTCCCCCCCTCCTACAATGAGCAGTTCTTC	CASSFPPSYNEQFF	many	TRBV5-1	TRBJ2-1	NA
TGCGCCAGCAGCTTGGGGACAGGGGTCCTCTACGAGCAGTACTTC	CASSLGTGVLYEQYF	few	TRBV5-1	TRBJ2-7	TRBD1
TGTGCCAGCAGTACACAGGGTGGTACTGAAGCTTTCTTT	CASSTQGGTEAFF	few	TRBV6-6	TRBJ1-1	NA
TGTGCCAGCAGCCCTGGGACAGGGGGCGACGAGCAGTACTTC	CASSPGTGGDEQYF	many	TRBV11-2	TRBJ2-7	TRBD1
TGTGCCACCAGCCTCCGGACAGGGTGGGATGAGCAGTTCTTC	CATSLRTGWDEQFF	NA	TRBV15	TRBJ2-1	TRBD1
TGTGCCACCAGCAGAGAATCAGGAGGGGGCTATATGCCTCGAAAACTGTTTTTT	CATSRESGGGYMPRKLFF	few	TRBV15	TRBJ1-4	TRBD1
TGCAGTGCGGAGCCCTGGGACAGTACTGAAGCTTTCTTT	CSAEPWDSTEAFF	many	TRBV20-1	TRBJ1-1	TRBD1
TGTGCCAGTAGTCTCTCGGGGGTAATTAGTACTGAAGCTTTCTTT	CASSLSGVISTEAFF	NA	TRBV19	TRBJ1-1	NA
TGTGCCAGCAGCTTCCTAGCTATGAACACTGAAGCTTTCTTT	CASSFLAMNTEAFF	few	TRBV11-2	TRBJ1-1	NA
TGCAGCGTTGAAATGACAGGGGGCGAAAATGGCTACACCTTC	CSVEMTGGENGYTF	few	TRBV29-1	TRBJ1-2	TRBD1
TGTGCCAGCAGGGGACTAGTTTCAGATACGCAGTATTTT	CASRGLVSDTQYF	few	TRBV2	TRBJ2-3	TRBD2
TGTGCCAGCAGCCCGAACGAATCGCACAATGAGCAGTTCTTC	CASSPNESHNEQFF	many	TRBV7-8	TRBJ2-1	NA
TGCGCCAGCAGCCCCGGACAGATACAAAAACTGTTTTTT	CASSPGQIQKLFF	many	TRBV4-1	TRBJ1-4	NA
TGCAGCGTCGACCTAAACACAAAGCGGGGTGAGCAGTTCTTC	CSVDLNTKRGEQFF	few	TRBV29-1	TRBJ2-1	TRBD2
TGTGCCAGCAGCCAAGGGCCAGGGACTGAAGCTTTCTTT	CASSQGPGTEAFF	many	TRBV7-6	TRBJ1-1	NA
TGTGCCAGCACAAAGCCAACGGCGTCGGGCACCGGGGAGCTGTTTTTT	CASTKPTASGTGELFF	NA	TRBV6-2/TRBV6-3	TRBJ2-2	NA
TGTGCCACCAGCAGAGATTCCACGGAAGCTTTCTTT	CATSRDSTEAFF	NA	TRBV15	TRBJ1-1	NA
TGCGCCAGCAGCTTAGGGACTAGCGGTTTCTCCTACGAGCAGTACTTC	CASSLGTSGFSYEQYF	many	TRBV5-1	TRBJ2-7	TRBD2
TGTGCCAGCAGACCTCCCTCGGGGGGCTACAATGAGCAGTTCTTC	CASRPPSGGYNEQFF	NA	TRBV11-2	TRBJ2-1	TRBD2
TGTGCCAGCAGCCCCCGGACAGGGGGCATAGGCGACACTGAAGCTTTCTTT	CASSPRTGGIGDTEAFF	few	TRBV7-9	TRBJ1-1	TRBD1
TGTGCCACCGGGAGAGAGAATAATCAGCCCCAGCATTTT	CATGRENNQPQHF	few	TRBV2	TRBJ1-5	NA
TGTGCCAGCAGTGTCCGGATTGCAGATACGCAGTATTTT	CASSVRIADTQYF	many	TRBV6-4	TRBJ2-3	NA
TGTGCCAGCAGTCGGGGCGACTCGTGGGAGCAGTACTTC	CASSRGDSWEQYF	few	TRBV28	TRBJ2-7	NA
TGCAGTGCTCCTAAGCGGGACTACAATGAGCAGTTCTTC	CSAPKRDYNEQFF	many	TRBV20-1	TRBJ2-1	TRBD2
TGTGCCAGCAGTTACAGGGGGCGAGACAATCAGCCCCAGCATTTT	CASSYRGRDNQPQHF	many	TRBV6-1	TRBJ1-5	TRBD1